This T cell receptor beta chain derives from a study of T cell repertoires in cytomegalovirus infection (dated by TCRdb to between 2018 and 2021). Notes on the research overall: Donor HLA type was relevant to the analysis, as public TCR beta signatures indicated carriage of CMV infection together with the matching HLA type. Here is what the overall study found, with its caveats: Cumulative frequency of public TCR beta family members discriminated carriers of CMV infection plus the relevant HLA type in this cohort and an independent approximately 360-donor cohort. In the ex vivo response, HLA-C-restricted CMV-specific TCR beta clonotypes were dominant, and in two of eight donors the single most frequent clonotype came from this HLA-C-restricted group.

These reads were obtained on an Illumina HiSeq 1500. TCRdb took the public reads, trimmed them with fastp at Q25, ran MiXCR for clone calling and kept in-frame beta chains. Rows with a matching CDR3 protein are joined into one entry that keeps the most common DNA and genes. The sample contains about 440,000 distinct CDR3 sequences, 25% to 40% of them found a single time. Clones ranked in the top ten supply approximately 15% of the sample. Of note for this clonotype: No antigen is known for it. Qualities for individual bases were not recorded, and no much larger clone is one base off.

Including cysteine and phenylalanine, the CDR3 has 16 amino acids. CDR3 DNA only is kept here, 48 bases in frame from base 1. Taken from the germline V gene, the CDR1 and CDR2 loops are SGDLS and YYNGEE. Trimming accounts for 4 bases at V and 5 bases at J, while the number of junction bases matched to no gene is 11. This TCR was sampled from a human donor in good health (CMV status not recorded). Some clones in this sample may be carry-over from other donors' samples. The V gene is TRBV9 and the J gene is TRBJ2-5, with TRBD2 matching 10 junction bases. The sequencing sample was made of PBMCs. The base sequence is TGTGCCAGCAGCCTTCAAAGCGGGGGGGCCTGGGAGACCCAGTACTTC. Its protein is CASSLQSGGAWETQYF. Outside the CDR3, residues come from the reference TRBV9 and TRBJ2-5 proteins, so the full variable domain is: DSGVTQTPKHLITATGQRVTLRCSPRSGDLSVYWYQQSLDQGLQFLIQYYNGEERAKGNILERFSAQQFPDLHSELNLSSLELGDSALYFCASSLQSGGAWETQYFGPGTRLLVL.